What follows describes a single T cell receptor (beta chain). There is no known antigen for this receptor. Per-base qualities were not stored, and no clone one base away is much larger. The data stem from a study of early T cells in non-severe SARS-CoV-2 infection (dated by TCRdb to the early 2020s). Broadly, across the study: Bulk RNA from unsorted whole blood was used for TCR sequencing, so alpha and beta chains could not be paired.

Library construction relied on 5' RACE. The data were produced on a NextSeq 500. In the TCR library protocol, unique molecular identifiers were attached to individual cDNA molecules to correct for PCR bias and sequencing error. Both TCR alpha and beta chains were sequenced, and tight co-correlation was observed between alpha and beta sequence abundances in each sample. Per the source publication's procedure: Decombinator V4 was used to perform V gene, J gene and CDR3 annotation of TCR sequences. Expanded TCRs were defined as changing significantly between any two time points under a Poisson model with p below 0.0001. TCR abundances were normalised to the total number of TCRs sequenced per sample and were expressed as counts per million. MAIT TCRs were defined by TRAV1-2 paired with TRAJ12, TRAJ20 or TRAJ33, and iNKT TCRs by TRAV10 paired with TRAJ18. VDJdb, accessed 1 November 2021, was searched for CMV, EBV and SARS-CoV-2 annotated TCRs, with TCRs annotated for multiple antigens excluded. The public reads were quality trimmed at Q25 with fastp and then assembled into clones with MiXCR by TCRdb, keeping productive beta chains. Every distinct CDR3 protein forms one entry, paired with its most common genes and DNA. TCRdb's processing, not the study's, gives the V and J calls here. The sample table lists about 71,000 distinct CDR3 sequences, roughly 12% of them with a count of one. The ten largest clones add up to around 2.8% of the sample.

A case-control design nested within a healthcare worker cohort in London, UK, was used, with weekly nasopharyngeal swab PCR tests and blood sampling performed. Healthcare workers were recruited during the week of the UK lockdown, between 23 and 31 March 2020, and followed weekly for up to roughly 15 weeks. Its CDR3 holds 16 amino acids, cysteine through phenylalanine. Left in the record is the CDR3 DNA by itself, 48 bases read in frame from the first base. Trimming accounts for 5 bases at V and 1 base at J, while the number of junction bases matched to no gene is 7. CDR1 and CDR2 are drawn from the germline V gene: SGHVS, FNYEAQ. Summary of the overall study and its limitations: VDJdb matching was skewed toward anti-spike CD8 responses and likely underestimated virus-specific expansions, missing private and CD4 specificities.

This material consisted of whole blood, taken at baseline. The TCR sequence derives from an adult who was a healthcare worker with PCR-confirmed SARS-CoV-2 infection or an uninfected control (not recorded which). In this chain, TRBV7-6 is recombined with TRBJ2-2, with 7 junctional bases fitting TRBD1. The CDR3 region reads CASSPGQKKNTGELFF. The sequenced DNA is TGTGCCAGCAGCCCGGGACAGAAGAAGAACACCGGGGAGCTGTTTTTT.